One T cell receptor (beta chain) is described in this entry. Profiling relied on immunoSEQ multiplex PCR, and the TCRdb table lists in-frame clones only, not all of them. Of about 260,000 clones in the sample, roughly nine tenths were seen once. The CDR3 runs to 14 residues. CDR1 is LNHDA and CDR2 is SQIVND in the germline V gene (reference sequence). Between the trimmed V and J ends, which lost 5 bases and 1 base, there was a span of 9 bases. These data belong to a study of Ad26.COV2.S vaccination and SARS-CoV-2 variants. The treatment: roughly 19 received Ad26.COV2.S at low or high dose, single or two shots; about 5 received placebo; per-sample allocation not given. Specimens were obtained on day 63 following the first vaccine or placebo injection. Wuhan-strain spike was delivered by a replication-incompetent Ad26 vector.

This specimen was peripheral blood, taken in a trial of Ad26.COV2.S vaccine versus placebo. The sequence derives from a person aged 18-60 years who received the Ad26.COV2.S COVID-19 vaccine or a placebo. V usage is TRBV19 and J usage is TRBJ2-1, with a tentative D call TRBD1 (5 bases). The CDR3 bases are TGTGCCAGTAGTGGGGCCGGGTCCTACAATGAGCAGTTCTTC. This translates into CASSGAGSYNEQFF. The variable domain in full, with the rest retrieved from reference TRBV19 and TRBJ2-1, is DGGITQSPKYLFRKEGQNVTLSCEQNLNHDAMYWYRQDPGQGLRLIYYSQIVNDFQKGDIAEGYSVSREKKESFPLTVTSAQKNPTAFYLCASSGAGSYNEQFFGPGTRLTVL.